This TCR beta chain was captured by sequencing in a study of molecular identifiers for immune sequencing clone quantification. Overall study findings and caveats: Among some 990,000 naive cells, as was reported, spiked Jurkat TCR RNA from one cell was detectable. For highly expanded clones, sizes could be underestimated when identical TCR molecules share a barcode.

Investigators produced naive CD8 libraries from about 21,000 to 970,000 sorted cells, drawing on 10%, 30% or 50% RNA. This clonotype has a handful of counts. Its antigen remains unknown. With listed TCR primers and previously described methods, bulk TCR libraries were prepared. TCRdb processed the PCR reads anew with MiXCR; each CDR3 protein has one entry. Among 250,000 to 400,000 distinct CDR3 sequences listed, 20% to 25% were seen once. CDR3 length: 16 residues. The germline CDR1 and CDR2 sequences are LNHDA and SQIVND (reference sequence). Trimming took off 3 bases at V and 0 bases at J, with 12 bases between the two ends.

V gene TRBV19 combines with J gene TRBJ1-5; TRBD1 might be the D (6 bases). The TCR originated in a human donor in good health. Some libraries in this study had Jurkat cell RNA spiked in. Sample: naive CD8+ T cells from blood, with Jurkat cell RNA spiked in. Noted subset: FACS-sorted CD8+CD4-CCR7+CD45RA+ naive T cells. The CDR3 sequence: CASSIWGAYSNQPQHF. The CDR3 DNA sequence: TGTGCCAGTAGTATTTGGGGGGCTTATAGCAATCAGCCCCAGCATTTT.